This note documents a single T cell receptor (beta chain) sequence. Antigen specificity is unknown. This record comes from a study of identical twins. General observations from the study: Sequences that were beta out-of-frame showed weaker excess twin sharing. Not following the same donors, the study drew its conclusions from cross-sectional statistical analysis.

A universal primer site was added by template switching, and unique molecular identifiers were carried by the cDNA. TCRdb processed the 5' RACE reads anew with MiXCR; each CDR3 protein has one entry. This sample carries 1.5 million to 2 million distinct CDR3 sequences, about 30% of them seen once, and the ten largest clones take about 0.27%. Only healthy Caucasians were included as donors. The source of this sequence is a newborn girl in good health. The specimen sequenced was cord blood.

In nucleotides, the CDR3 is TGTGCCAGCAGCCTCGAGGAGGGGACTAATGAAAAACTGTTTTTT. It encodes CASSLEEGTNEKLFF. The chain recombines TRBV7-9 with TRBJ1-4, with D maybe TRBD1 (5 bases). Germline V gives CDR1 SEHNR, CDR2 FQNEAQ (reference sequence). V was cut by 5 bases and J by 2 bases, with 12 bases left in between. The CDR3 length is 15 residues.